The 3 T cell receptor beta chains below all came from one sample that was sequenced in a study of cytomegalovirus exposure and HLA in healthy donors. With 60 Vbeta and 13 Jbeta primers, the PCR was carried out. Clones were read by immunoSEQ multiplex PCR, and TCRdb kept only the in-frame ones, dropping some. The sample lists 100,000 to 150,000 clones, 77% occurring once. The specimen was PBMCs. Every receptor here comes from a woman between 35 and 50 years old in good health and CMV-seropositive.

This chain uses TRBV7-9 with TRBJ1-1; the D gene is possibly TRBD1 (5 bases). The V gene's germline CDR1 is SEHNR and CDR2 FQNEAQ (reference sequence). V gave up 5 bases and J gave up 2 bases, with 12 bases separating them. This CDR3 contains 14 residues. The CDR3 DNA sequence: TGTGCCAGCAGCCCGTCTCAGGGTAACACTGAAGCTTTCTTT. It is translated as CASSPSQGNTEAFF.

This clone was seen more than once but under ten times. The CDR3 bases are TGTGCCTGGAGTCGTTCACGACATCCTGGAAACACCATATATTTT. Its protein is CAWSRSRHPGNTIYF. V usage is TRBV30 and J usage is TRBJ1-3, with unresolved D. The CDR3 spans 15 residues. CDR1 and CDR2 from the germline V gene are GTSNPN and SVGIG (reference sequence). Trimming stripped 2 bases from V and 2 bases from J, with 13 bases between.

This clone was counted between two and nine times. Other nucleotide sequences from this sample produce the same CDR3. This rearrangement joins TRBV28 to TRBJ2-1; 13 bases map to TRBD2. The CDR3 runs to 13 residues. CDR1 is MDHEN and CDR2 is SYDVKM in the germline V gene. Trimming removed 6 bases from V and 7 bases from J; junction bases left unmatched: 0. The CDR3 DNA reads TGTGCCAGCAGACTAGCGGGAGGGAATGAGCAGTTCTTC. Encoded protein: CASRLAGGNEQFF.